This T cell receptor (beta chain) is from a study of T-cell reconstitution after alpha-beta-depleted transplantation in children listed by TCRdb under 2016. For the study in its entirety: T-cell immune reconstitution after TCRalphabeta/CD19-depleted allogeneic hematopoietic cell transplantation in children was quantitatively tracked in the study by means of TCR repertoire profiling. Points the paper makes about the study in general: Over the following months the frequencies of hyperexpanded clones went down, and after one year T-cell counts and TCRbeta diversity were mostly credited to newly produced T cells. In some patients, the high TCRbeta diversity seen at day 60 was put down to recipient T cells and intrathymic progenitors that had survived conditioning. About two months after transplant, the apparently early recovery of alphabetaT-cell counts reportedly depended on just several hundred clones that had expanded rapidly and came from non-depleted graft cells.

The method was PCR. The run used an Illumina HiSeq 2500. Molecular barcoding was employed in the preparation of TCR libraries, with unique molecular identifiers being used to normalize TCRbeta repertoire quantification. TCRdb ran its own pipeline on the public reads, namely fastp trimming at Q25 and MiXCR clone calling, and kept in-frame beta chains. CDR3 protein duplicates are merged, each entry listing the most common genes and DNA. This sample lists hundreds of thousands of distinct CDR3 sequences; around 14% were detected once. The ten largest clones represent around 0.76% of the sample. From the cysteine through the phenylalanine, the CDR3 covers 14 amino acids. Only the CDR3 portion is preserved as DNA: 42 bases, with reading frame beginning at the first base. CDR1 and CDR2 are drawn from the germline V gene: SGHRS, YFSETQ. About this clonotype itself: What antigen it recognizes has not been identified. A read error may explain this, as a much larger clone is one base away.

What this sample's treatment or condition label stands for: allogeneic hematopoietic cell transplantation with graft depleted of TCRalphabeta T cells and CD19 B cells. The children who served as transplant recipients had been given grafts of TCRalphabeta/CD19-depleted allogeneic hematopoietic cells. The chain is made from TRBV5-1 and TRBJ1-2; TRBD1 could be the D gene, as 5 bases match. The receptor was derived from a girl aged 2 to 9 with congenital amegakaryocytic thrombocytopenia, due to receive a stem cell transplant. This sample comprised PBMCs, obtained before TCRalphabeta/CD19-depleted stem cell transplant. The sequence in DNA is TGCGCCAGCAGCTTGGCCTCAGGGTTGGATGGCGACACCTTC. This sequence encodes CASSLASGLDGDTF.